The sequence of this T cell receptor (beta chain) was determined in a study of response to subunit inactivated influenza vaccine. A single record per CDR3 protein comes from TCRdb applying MiXCR to the RT-PCR reads. This table has about 520,000 distinct CDR3 sequences, about 7.2% appearing once. The CDR3 sequence is 15 residues long. The trim removed 0 bases at V and 9 bases at J, leaving 10 bases unmatched. Germline V gene sequence: CDR1 DFQATT, CDR2 SNEGSKA (reference sequence). The source material was PBMCs from blood, sampled around 25 months after vaccination. This sequence originates from a man between 50 and 69 years old who received an inactivated influenza vaccine. The chain combines TRBV20-1 with TRBJ2-1, with 8 nucleotides matching TRBD2. CDR3 in amino acids: CSARDPGRASGEQFF. In DNA, the CDR3 is TGCAGTGCTAGAGATCCCGGGAGGGCCTCTGGTGAGCAGTTCTTC.